Sequencing of this T cell receptor (beta chain) was carried out in a study of chemoradiotherapy in HPV16-positive cancers. Regarding the study as a whole: During treatment, candidate HPV-specific clones and E7-related motifs expanded in tumor.

Remarks on this clone: Its specificity is not known.

Assay used: immunoSEQ multiplex PCR; TCRdb lists only in-frame clones, some missing. This repertoire shows 65,000 to 80,000 clones, about 90% found once; its top ten account for 4% to 4.5%. Over chemoradiotherapy, repertoires were sampled more than once. The receptor was derived from a human donor with HPV-associated anogenital cancer. Sample: blood, taken from a patient who underwent chemoradiotherapy.

The chain's CDR3 is CASSLSGDYGYTF. CDR3 coding DNA: TGTGCCAGCAGCTTAAGCGGGGACTATGGCTACACCTTC. The chain is built from TRBV11-2 and TRBJ1-2; D gene ambiguous. Trimming removed 2 bases at V and 3 bases at J, with 7 bases between. The germline V gene encodes CDR1 SGHAT and CDR2 FQNNGV. This CDR3 region has 13 residues.